This T cell receptor beta chain was observed in a study of blood T cells in healthy people across ages. Study-level information: Capture via template switching afforded approximately one barcoded beta molecule per two T cells. Study findings and constraints: Diversity figures based on one million T cells were deemed too low.

Primed by a sample-barcoded 5' primer and a J-beta primer mix, a second PCR proceeded for about 7 to 11 cycles. From the 5' RACE reads, TCRdb called clonotypes with MiXCR, one entry per CDR3 protein. The data show 380,000 or so distinct CDR3 sequences, with over 45% seen just once and 45% to 60% held by the top ten. Notes on this clonotype: What it binds is not known.

V lost 5 bases, J lost 3 bases, and 11 bases lay in between. The CDR3 sequence is 13 residues long. The germline CDR1 and CDR2 sequences are DFQATT and SNEGSKA (reference sequence). The chain couples TRBV20-1 to TRBJ1-5; D not resolved. The source is a man between 60 and 75 years old in good health. Specimen: blood. This CDR3 is CSAPLGTNQPQHF. The CDR3 region has the DNA TGCAGTGCTCCCCTTGGCACCAATCAGCCCCAGCATTTT.